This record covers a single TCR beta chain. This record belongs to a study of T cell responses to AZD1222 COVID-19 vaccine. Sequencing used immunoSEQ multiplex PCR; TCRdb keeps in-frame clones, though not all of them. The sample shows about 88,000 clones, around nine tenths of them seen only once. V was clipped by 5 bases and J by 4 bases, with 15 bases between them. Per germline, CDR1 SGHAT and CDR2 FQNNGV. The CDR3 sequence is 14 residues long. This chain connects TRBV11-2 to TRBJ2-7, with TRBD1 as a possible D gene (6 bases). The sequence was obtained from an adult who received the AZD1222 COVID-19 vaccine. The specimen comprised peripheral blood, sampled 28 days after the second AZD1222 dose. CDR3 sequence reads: CASSGRLGQYEQYF. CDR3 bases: TGTGCCAGCAGCGGCCGATTGGGACAATACGAGCAGTACTTC.